This T cell receptor (beta chain) was retrieved from a study of beta chain features in type 1 diabetes (dated by TCRdb to between 2017 and 2018). In the study overall: Mean age, gender distribution, total cell number and subset yield did not differ between patients and healthy donors. Across all samples, some 100,000,000 sorted cells were examined, and cell number per subset correlated strongly with RNA yield. Naive and central memory subsets were obtained from all 28 donors, but regulatory and stem cell-like memory subsets were isolated from only 8 patients and 8 healthy donors. In the study, recently diagnosed type 1 diabetes patients and matched healthy donors were compared on the TCRB repertoires of their sorted circulating CD4+ T cell subsets.

This clone was detected only a few times. There is no known antigen for this receptor. Base qualities are not provided; no much larger clone lies one nucleotide away. V is reduced by 1 base and J by 0 bases, leaving a spacing of 8 bases between them. The CDR3 sequence holds 16 residues, the cysteine and phenylalanine included. Only the CDR3 DNA is retained, 48 bases long and in frame from the first base. Sequences SGHRS (CDR1) and YFSETQ (CDR2) are obtained from the germline V gene. A single peripheral blood draw of about 116 mL on average was collected from each donor into heparinised tubes. A BD FACSAria II and a panel including CD45RO, CCR7, CD25, CD127, CD95 and CD27 were used to sort naive, central memory, regulatory and stem cell-like memory CD4+ T cells. Every sorted population had a purity above 95%. PBMCs were isolated immediately by Lymphoprep density gradient centrifugation and stained directly without culture. Samples were stained and sorted in pairs, with one healthy donor and one patient per experiment, so that batch effects were minimized.

All of the isolated RNA was reverse transcribed with the High Capacity cDNA Reverse Transcription Kit, so expressed TCRB transcripts were sequenced. Deep immunoSEQ sequencing was performed on naive, central memory and regulatory T cell samples, with an average of roughly 3.6 million total reads per sample. After sorted cells were lysed in RLT buffer, RNA was extracted with DNase-treated RNeasy Micro or Mini kits, with the choice depending on cell number. Each cell subset was processed separately to prevent cross-contamination, with patient and healthy donor samples processed together. The immunoSEQ multiplex PCR was used to amplify TCRB sequences from cDNA, generating 87-bp fragments that spanned the CDR3 region. The amplicons were sequenced using the Illumina HiSeq platform. Concerning the study's data processing: Synthetic template baselines were used to correct PCR bias computationally, reads within Hamming distance 2 were collapsed together, and singletons that could not be merged were discarded. By aligning reads against IMGT, V, D and J genes, CDR3 length, and insertions or deletions at six rearrangement sites were assigned. Within each subset, clonotype counts were normalized to sorted cell number, and only after that were true diversity and Gini coefficients computed with the tcR R package. Repertoire sharing was quantified using the overlap coefficient calculated on TCRB nucleotide sequences. As a proxy for the pre-selection repertoire, out-of-frame TCRB sequences from naive cells were analyzed. The immuneACCESS repertoire file appears here via TCRdb, limited to in-frame rearrangements. These files lack a portion of the clones; in checked studies, under half of the deficit traces to unresolved V genes, and the cause of the others is not known. The D gene and trimming were derived from the DNA, and the V and J assignments and clone size from that table. In this sample the table shows about 360,000 clones, roughly 12% of which occur a single time. More than 0.015% of the sample rests with the top ten.

The paper as a whole reports these results and caveats: Because cDNA was sequenced instead of genomic DNA, highly expressing activated cells could be over-represented, though the groups showed no difference in activation or CD3 levels. Patients with type 1 diabetes made fewer insertions and deleted more nucleotides at VDJ recombination sites, implying thymic rearrangement abnormalities. In all four CD4+ subsets, TCRB CDR3 length was moderately but significantly shorter in type 1 diabetes patients. Naive, central memory and regulatory TCRB repertoires appeared more similar among patients than among healthy donors. PCR might favor shorter templates, but patient and control samples were amplified and corrected together, so any skew would affect both groups equally. Because small numbers of individuals were included in the HLA sub-analyses, any influence of HLA type on TCRB rearrangement was left unresolved.

The chain is assembled from TRBV5-1 and TRBJ2-6; there is no confident call for the D gene. Input material: naive CD4+ T cells from blood. Read against the paper, the sample's cell subset or site label means: true naive CD4+ T cells. This TCR was sampled from a man aged 18 to 29 in good health. The DNA sequence is given as TGCGCCAGCAGCTTGTTTTCTAGCTCTGGGGCCAACGTCCTGACTTTC. Its coded protein is CASSLFSSSGANVLTF.